Presented here are 14 T cell receptor beta chains from one specimen sequenced in a study of T cell responses to AZD1222 COVID-19 vaccine. TCRdb's copy holds only in-frame clones and misses some; the assay was immunoSEQ multiplex PCR. The sample includes 100,000 to 120,000 clones, 88% of them seen just once. Sample: peripheral blood, taken on day 0 of AZD1222 vaccination. The receptors come from an adult in good health.

The chain links TRBV27 to TRBJ2-7, with D unclear. The germline gives CDR1 MNHEY, CDR2 SMNVEV (reference sequence). Trimming took off 2 bases at V and 0 bases at J, with 8 bases between the two ends. This CDR3 contains 14 residues. CDR3 protein: CASSLRSVSYEQYF. The CDR3 bases are TGTGCCAGCAGTTTAAGAAGTGTCTCCTACGAGCAGTACTTC.

The rearrangement uses TRBV5-1 and TRBJ1-5; D gene uncertain. Germline CDR1 is SGHRS and CDR2 is YFSETQ. V lost 1 base and J lost 0, with 8 bases in between. The CDR3 consists of 15 residues. CDR3 sequence: CASSLYGDSNQPQHF. Here the CDR3 DNA reads TGCGCCAGCAGCTTGTACGGAGATAGCAATCAGCCCCAGCATTTT.

The V gene is TRBV28, the J gene TRBJ1-2; tentative D call: TRBD1 (5 bases). The V end lost 5 bases, the J end lost 7 bases, and 11 bases lay between the germline ends. This CDR3 region has 12 residues. Germline-derived CDR1 and CDR2 are MDHEN and SYDVKM. The CDR3 spells CASSTRVVGYTF. The DNA of the CDR3 is TGTGCCAGCAGTACCAGGGTGGTTGGCTACACCTTC.

The chain uses TRBV23-1 and TRBJ2-5; 12 nucleotides match TRBD2. TRBV23-1 is an ORF, with its function uncertain. V lost 5 bases, J lost 5 bases, and 3 bases stayed unmatched. This CDR3 comprises 14 residues. The CDR3 region is CASSGLAGSETQYF. CDR3 in DNA: TGCGCCAGCAGTGGACTAGCGGGAAGTGAGACCCAGTACTTC.

The V call is TRBV6-2 or TRBV6-3, the J call TRBJ1-1, with a possible D match to TRBD1 (5 bases). Trimming cost V 5 bases and J 0 bases, with 13 bases left between them. This CDR3 region has 15 residues. CDR1 and CDR2 from the germline V gene are MNHEY and SVGEGT. The CDR3 DNA is TGTGCCAGCAGTGACCCGGGACGGATGAACACTGAAGCTTTCTTT. Its translation is CASSDPGRMNTEAFF.

This sequence joins TRBV7-8 and TRBJ1-1; no firm D call. Germline CDR1 SGHVS, CDR2 FQNEAQ. This CDR3 is 13 amino acids long. Trimming took 5 bases from V and 4 from J, leaving 11 bases between them. DNA of the CDR3: TGTGCCAGCAGCGACCGAGGGATCACTGAAGCTTTCTTT. Translation gives CASSDRGITEAFF. Based on the CDR3 plus reference TRBV7-8 and TRBJ1-1, the full variable domain is GAGVSQSPRYKVAKRGQDVALRCDPISGHVSLFWYQQALGQGPEFLTYFQNEAQLDKSGLPSDRFFAERPEGSVSTLKIQRTQQEDSAVYLCASSDRGITEAFFGQGTRLTVV.

V is TRBV15 and J is TRBJ2-7; 8 nucleotides line up with TRBD1. The CDR3 is made up of 15 amino acids. CDR1 and CDR2 (germline): LNHNV, YYDKDF (reference sequence). The V gene end was trimmed by 2 bases and the J gene end by 5 bases; junction bases not matched to a gene: 8. This CDR3 is CATSRNPGQGHEQYF. The CDR3 coding sequence is TGTGCCACCAGCAGAAACCCCGGACAGGGCCACGAGCAGTACTTC.

This clone came up a few times. The gene calls are TRBV6-1 and TRBJ1-2; TRBD1 aligns across 8 bases. The germline gives CDR1 MNHNS, CDR2 SASEGT. This CDR3 region has 13 residues. V dropped 1 base and J dropped 7; count of bases not matched to a gene: 2. CDR3 nucleotides: TGTGCCAGCAGTGAAGGGACAGGGCTTGGCTACACCTTC. This codes for CASSEGTGLGYTF.

The chain has TRBV5-8 and TRBJ1-5, with 9 bases lining up with TRBD1. The J segment lost 1 base and the V segment lost 0 bases, leaving 5 bases of the junction unmatched. CDR1 and CDR2 (germline): SGHTS, YDEGEE. The CDR3 spans 17 residues. The CDR3 nucleotides are TGTGCCAGCAGCTTGGGACAGGGGGTATTGAGCAATCAGCCCCAGCATTTT. This codes for CASSLGQGVLSNQPQHF.

This sequence joins TRBV27 and TRBJ1-1; D might be TRBD1 (5 bases). V lost 2 bases and J 4 bases, leaving 8 bases between the germline ends. CDR1 MNHEY and CDR2 SMNVEV come from the germline V gene (reference sequence). The CDR3 spans 13 residues. For the CDR3, the DNA is TGTGCCAGCAGTTTAAAGGGGAGCACTGAAGCTTTCTTT. As protein: CASSLKGSTEAFF.

The chain is built from TRBV7-6 and TRBJ1-2; no clear D gene. V was trimmed by 5 bases and J by 0 bases, leaving 16 bases between them. This CDR3 region has 16 residues. Germline V lookup: CDR1 SGHVS, CDR2 FNYEAQ. The CDR3 sequence is CASSPTALPSNYGYTF. The CDR3 DNA follows: TGTGCCAGCAGCCCAACGGCCCTACCCTCTAACTATGGCTACACCTTC.

This sequence joins TRBV7-9 and TRBJ2-7; 8 bases match TRBD1. Germline V CDR1 and CDR2: SEHNR, FQNEAQ (reference sequence). There are 15 residues in the CDR3. Unmatched junction bases numbered 11, after V lost 5 bases and J lost 5 bases. In DNA, the CDR3 is TGTGCCAGCAGCCCTAAAATCAGACAGGGGAACGAGCAGTACTTC. Translation gives CASSPKIRQGNEQYF. Filled out from reference TRBV7-9 and TRBJ2-7, the complete variable domain reads DTGVSQNPRHKITKRGQNVTFRCDPISEHNRLYWYRQTLGQGPEFLTYFQNEAQLEKSRLLSDRFSAERPKGSFSTLEIQRTEQGDSAMYLCASSPKIRQGNEQYFGPGTRLTVT.

V gene TRBV11-2 combines with J gene TRBJ1-1, with D tentatively TRBD1 (6 bases). The CDR3 consists of 15 residues. With 5 bases removed from V and 2 bases from J, the gap between germline ends came to 15 bases. CDR1 is SGHAT, CDR2 FQNNGV, per germline. CDR3 protein: CASSLQGQLNTEAFF. CDR3 bases: TGTGCCAGCAGCCTACAGGGACAACTTAACACTGAAGCTTTCTTT.

The rearrangement links TRBV3-1 (or the pseudogene TRBV3-2) to TRBJ1-6; no clear D gene. From germline, CDR1 is LGHDT and CDR2 YNNKEL (reference sequence). V lost 3 bases and J lost 7, with 10 bases in between. This CDR3 has 14 residues. Written as DNA, the CDR3 is TGTGCCAGCAGCCAGTGGTTGTGGAATTCACCCCTCCACTTT. Its protein product is CASSQWLWNSPLHF.